The 13 T cell receptor beta chains listed next were all sequenced from one sample in a study of tissue T cells after allogeneic stem cell transplantation. TCRdb keeps only in-frame clones here, not all; method: immunoSEQ multiplex PCR. The sample lists approximately 3,000 clones, around two fifths occurring once. Time point given: mouse harvest day 14 after allogeneic transplant. Tail vein injection delivered 10^7 T-cell-depleted bone marrow cells and 10^6 splenic CD5+ T cells. Material for sequencing was gut tissue. Every receptor here comes from a female BALB/c mouse given C57BL/6 T cells with graft-versus-host disease after an allogeneic hematopoietic cell transplant.

Points on this clone: Gene names follow the mouse nomenclature. Read coverage stops 1 residue before the CDR3 terminus; the germline J gene supplies the remainder. The rearrangement uses TRBV26 and TRBJ2-2; D gene uncertain. Germline V gene lookup returns CDR1 KGHPV and CDR2 FQNQEV (reference sequence). The CDR3 runs to 14 residues. Trimming stripped 2 bases from V and 2 bases from J, with 6 bases between. This CDR3 reads CASSLRANTGQLYF. The part of the CDR3 DNA that was read is TGTGCCAGCAGTCTGAGGGCGAACACCGGGCAGCTCTAC.

In regard to this clone: Genes and germline come from the mouse. The CDR3 sequence is CTCSAAGNAEQFF. CDR3 DNA, as far as it was read: TGCACCTGCAGTGCAGCAGGGAATGCTGAGCAGTTC. This chain uses TRBV1 with TRBJ2-1, with D possibly being TRBD1 (5 bases). Coverage ceases 1 residue before the CDR3 finishes, and the germline J gene fills in the end. The germline V gene encodes CDR1 NSQYPW and CDR2 LRSPGD (reference sequence). The CDR3 runs 13 residues. V lost 1 base to trimming and J lost 5 bases, with 6 bases between them.

This clone appeared a few times. The gene symbols are mouse symbols. The read finishes 1 residue shy of the CDR3 end, and the germline J gene is used to complete it. J is TRBJ1-5 and V is TRBV3, with D perhaps matching TRBD1 (6 bases). The ends were cut back, 5 bases at V and 1 base at J, with 9 bases in the middle. Germline V gene lookup returns CDR1 SNHLY and CDR2 FYNGKV (reference sequence). The CDR3 is made up of 14 amino acids. The CDR3 DNA, read in part, is TGTGCCAGCAGCGCCACAGGGAACAACCAGGCTCCGCTT. It encodes CASSATGNNQAPL. The entire CDR3 sequence reads CASSATGNNQAPLF.

A note on this clone: All gene names here are mouse names. CDR3 bases read: TGTGCCAGCGGTGAAGGGCGGTGGGAACAGTAC. It encodes CASGEGRWEQY. The whole CDR3 sequence is CASGEGRWEQYF. The chain uses TRBV13-2 and TRBJ2-7; D ambiguous. Coverage ceases 1 residue before the CDR3 finishes, and the germline J gene fills in the end. Trimming cost V 2 bases and J 7 bases, with 10 bases left between them. The CDR3 has 12 residues. Germline V gives CDR1 NNHNN, CDR2 SYGAGS (reference sequence).

This clone turned up a few times. Gene names follow the mouse nomenclature. Sequencing ends 1 residue short of the CDR3 end; the germline J gene provides the rest. The chain links TRBV26 to TRBJ1-1, with TRBD1 matching 7 bases. Germline V gives CDR1 KGHPV, CDR2 FQNQEV (reference sequence). The junction had 2 bases not matched to a gene; V was cut back by 6 bases and J by 4 bases. The CDR3 has 12 amino acids. CDR3 DNA (partial): TGTGCCAGCAGCCGGGACAGCACAGAAGTCTTC. This translates into CASSRDSTEVF. The complete CDR3 reads CASSRDSTEVFF.

Points on this clone: One end of the junction is discordant with germline, which a read error may explain. Germline and genes: mouse. The DNA ends 1 residue before the CDR3 does, and the rest of the CDR3 is filled in from the germline J gene. The rearrangement links TRBV26 to TRBJ2-7, with D possibly matching TRBD1 (5 bases). Germline values: CDR1 KGHPV, CDR2 FQNQEV (reference sequence). The CDR3 length is 12 residues. CDR3 amino acids: CASRQRFYEQYF. Incomplete CDR3 DNA: TGTGCTAGCAGACAGCGGTTCTATGAACAGTAC.

To note about this clone: Gene names refer to mouse genes. The CDR3 end is not reached by the read, which stops 1 residue before it; the germline J gene fills it in. The chain links TRBV13-1 to TRBJ2-5; tentative D call: TRBD1 (6 bases). Germline values: CDR1 NSHNY, CDR2 SYGAGN. The CDR3 runs to 13 residues. V was trimmed by 5 bases and J by 3 bases, leaving 10 bases between them. The CDR3 sequence is CASSGQSQDTQYF. The CDR3 bases that were read are TGTGCCAGCAGCGGACAGAGTCAAGACACCCAGTAC.

About this clone: Each gene name is a mouse one. The CDR3 is cut off 1 residue early in the read; its end comes from the germline J gene. V usage is TRBV3 and J usage is TRBJ2-7; 8 nucleotides line up with TRBD2. The germline CDR1 and CDR2 sequences are SNHLY and FYNGKV (reference sequence). The CDR3 has 14 amino acids. J lost 3 bases, V lost 5 bases, and 6 bases had no gene match. The CDR3 spells CASSPRLGFYEQYF. The covered CDR3 bases are TGTGCCAGCAGCCCCCGACTGGGGTTCTATGAACAGTAC. Supplemented by reference TRBV3 and TRBJ2-7, the full variable domain reads GPKVLQIPSHQIIDMGQMVTLNCDPVSNHLYFYWYKQILGQQMEFLVNFYNGKVMEKSKLFKDQFSVERPDGSYFTLKIQPTALEDSAVYFCASSPRLGFYEQYFGPGTRLTVL.

A word on this clone: The listed genes are named as in mouse. The sequence runs out 1 residue before the end of the CDR3; the remainder is reconstructed from the germline J gene. V and J are TRBV19 and TRBJ2-4; TRBD2 matches 11 bases. Trimming cost V 6 bases and J 1 base; bases outside gene matches: 4. CDR1 and CDR2 from the germline V gene are FNHDT and SITEND (reference sequence). CDR3 size: 15 residues. The DNA read from the CDR3 is TGTGCCAGCAAAGGACTGGGGGGAGGTCAAAACACCTTGTAC. Its protein is CASKGLGGGQNTLY. The full-length CDR3 reads as CASKGLGGGQNTLYF. Full variable domain (missing parts from reference TRBV19 and TRBJ2-4): GGIITQTPKFLIGQEGQKLTLKCQQNFNHDTMYWYRQDSGKGLRLIYYSITENDLQKGDLSEGYDASREKKSSFSLTVTSAQKNEMAVFLCASKGLGGGQNTLYFGAGTRLSVL.

On this clone: Any gene name here is a mouse gene name. The read ends 1 residue shy of where the CDR3 ends; the end is completed using the germline J gene. The V call is TRBV12-1, the J call TRBJ2-5; 8 bases line up with TRBD1. The CDR3 consists of 13 residues. J was trimmed by 5 bases and V by 4 bases; bases with no gene match: 4. The V gene's germline CDR1 is SGHSN and CDR2 HYEKVE. CDR3 amino acids: CASSSGGRDTQYF. CDR3 DNA (partial): TGTGCCAGCTCCTCAGGGGGCCGAGACACCCAGTAC.

To note about this clone: Genes and germline come from the mouse. Read data end 1 residue before the CDR3 end; the end is taken from the germline J gene. The V gene is TRBV13-2, the J gene TRBJ1-4; 9 bases are a match to TRBD1. The CDR3 covers 15 residues. The trim removed 2 bases at V and 7 bases at J, leaving 6 bases unmatched. Germline V gene lookup returns CDR1 NNHNN and CDR2 SYGAGS (reference sequence). Partial CDR3 DNA: TGTGCCAGCGGTGACCCGGGACAGGGAGGCGAAAGATTATTT. Protein sequence: CASGDPGQGGERLF. Given in full, the CDR3 is CASGDPGQGGERLFF.

On this clone itself: The germline and genes are mouse ones. The read comes to an end 1 residue before the CDR3 does, leaving the germline J gene to fill in the end. This chain links TRBV2 with TRBJ1-4; D call uncertain. Deletions cut 0 bases from V and 7 bases from J, with 9 bases between. CDR3 length: 14 amino acids. CDR1 and CDR2 (germline): LGHNA, YSYQKL. The sequenced part of the CDR3 DNA is TGTGCCAGCAGCCAAGATGGGTTCGGCGAAAGATTATTT. As protein: CASSQDGFGERLF. The CDR3 as a whole reads CASSQDGFGERLFF.

About this clone: Gene names and germline match the mouse. The read halts 1 residue ahead of the CDR3 end, with the missing end drawn from the germline J gene. The chain joins TRBV26 to TRBJ2-7; D may be TRBD2 (6 bases). The germline V and J ends were trimmed by 5 bases and 4 bases, with 15 bases remaining between them. Germline CDR1 KGHPV, CDR2 FQNQEV (reference sequence). The CDR3 contains 14 residues. CDR3 region: CASSIRAGGYEQYF. Incomplete CDR3 DNA: TGTGCCAGCAGTATACGGGCGGGGGGATATGAACAGTAC.